This is a list of T cell receptor beta chains from one sample in a study of blood T cells in healthy people across ages. TCRdb used MiXCR to reprocess the 5' RACE reads, holding one entry per CDR3 protein. The profile shows 550,000 to 750,000 distinct CDR3 sequences, around 21% of them singletons. Sequences were obtained from blood. Receptors were obtained from a man between 70 and 80 years old in good health. The CDR3 runs from the conserved cysteine through the conserved F or W. The D gene is left open where the match is weak. Rows may omit the clone size; those that give it use once, few, many or a size class.

d_call | j_call | cdr3_length | clone_size | v_call | cdr3_nt | cdr3_aa
TRBD1 | TRBJ1-1 | 14 | few | TRBV28 | TGTGCCAGCAGTAAACAGACAGGGGTTACTGAAGCTTTCTTT | CASSKQTGVTEAFF
. | TRBJ2-7 | 15 | many | TRBV14 | TGTGCCAGCAGCCAAGGGAGACAGATATACCACGAGCAGTACTTC | CASSQGRQIYHEQYF
TRBD2 | TRBJ2-3 | 14 | few | TRBV29-1 | TGCAGCGTTGCGGGACTAGCGGGAGCAGATACGCAGTATTTT | CSVAGLAGADTQYF
TRBD2 | TRBJ2-3 | 15 | . | TRBV5-1 | TGCGCCAGCAGCGCCGGGACTAGCGGGGCGGATACGCAGTATTTT | CASSAGTSGADTQYF
. | TRBJ2-5 | 12 | few | TRBV29-1 | TGCAGCGTTGAGGGCAGCCAAGAGACCCAGTACTTC | CSVEGSQETQYF
. | TRBJ2-7 | 11 | . | TRBV20-1 | TGCAGTGCCGGGGAGGCGTACGAGCAGTACTTC | CSAGEAYEQYF
. | TRBJ2-7 | 13 | few | TRBV10-2 | TGCGCCGTTAGCCCGGGCAGGGCCTACGAGCAGTACTTC | CAVSPGRAYEQYF
. | TRBJ1-6 | 15 | few | TRBV12-3/TRBV12-4 | TGTGCCAGCAGTTTTTCGGCAGGGAAGAATTCACCCCTCCACTTT | CASSFSAGKNSPLHF
. | TRBJ2-6 | 16 | . | TRBV9 | TGTGCCAGCAGCGTAGGGGGGGTGTCTGGGGCCAGCGTCCTGACTTTC | CASSVGGVSGASVLTF
. | TRBJ1-2 | 14 | . | TRBV7-9 | TGTGCCAGCAGCTTAGGAGGCGGATCGTATGGCCACACCTTC | CASSLGGGSYGHTF
. | TRBJ1-1 | 14 | few | TRBV5-1 | TGCGCCAGCACCCGGACAGTTATGAACACTGAAGCTTTCTTT | CASTRTVMNTEAFF
. | TRBJ1-5 | 16 | few | TRBV19 | TGTGCCAGTAGTATAGAAAAAGGAATCGGCAATCAGCCCCAGCATTTT | CASSIEKGIGNQPQHF
. | TRBJ1-4 | 12 | . | TRBV29-1 | TGCAGCGTCGCCGGCCCGGGCGAAAAACTGTTTTTT | CSVAGPGEKLFF
. | TRBJ2-1 | 16 | . | TRBV18 | TGTGCCAGCTCACCACCGATGAGACTACACTACAATGAGCAGTTCTTC | CASSPPMRLHYNEQFF
. | TRBJ1-1 | 15 | . | TRBV5-1 | TGCGCCAGCAGCTTGGCTGCAGACATGAACACTGAAGCTTTCTTT | CASSLAADMNTEAFF
TRBD2 | TRBJ2-7 | 19 | few | TRBV11-2 | TGTGCCAGCAGCTTCCGTCCGGGACTAGCGGGGCCCACGAGTTACGAGCAGTACTTC | CASSFRPGLAGPTSYEQYF
TRBD2 | TRBJ2-7 | 17 | . | TRBV28 | TGTGCCAGCAGTCCGAGGACTAGCGGGGGCCCTCGAGAGGAGCAGTACTTC | CASSPRTSGGPREEQYF
TRBD2 | TRBJ2-7 | 17 | . | TRBV7-2 | TGTGCCAGCAGCTTGAGTCTCGGTAGCGGGACTATGGACGAGCAGTACTTC | CASSLSLGSGTMDEQYF
. | TRBJ2-7 | 19 | few | TRBV27 | TGTGCCAGCAGTCCCCTGGGACAGGGGCTAGCGGGAGAGGGGTACGAGCAGTACTTC | CASSPLGQGLAGEGYEQYF
. | TRBJ1-1 | 16 | few | TRBV14 | TGTGCCAGCAGCCAAGATATGGCGGCCTACGACACTGAAGCTTTCTTT | CASSQDMAAYDTEAFF
. | TRBJ2-7 | 12 | few | TRBV24-1 | TGTGCCACCAGTGATCTCGGGACAAGACAGTACTTC | CATSDLGTRQYF
TRBD1 | TRBJ2-3 | 16 | . | TRBV5-1 | TGCGCCAGCAGCTTGGAAGTGGGGACAGGGGACCATACGCAGTATTTT | CASSLEVGTGDHTQYF
TRBD1 | TRBJ1-4 | 15 | many | TRBV25-1 | TGTGCCAGCAGGTCTGACAGGGGCGGTTGGGAAAAACTGTTTTTT | CASRSDRGGWEKLFF
. | TRBJ2-1 | 14 | few | TRBV14 | TGTGCCAGCAGCCTGAGCGCGACCTCAGGGTCGCGGTTCTTC | CASSLSATSGSRFF
TRBD1 | TRBJ2-5 | 13 | . | TRBV30 | TGTGCCTGGACTGGGACAGTCCAAGAGACCCAGTACTTC | CAWTGTVQETQYF
. | TRBJ1-2 | 14 | few | TRBV3-1 | TGTGCCAGCAGGCGACAATCCGACCGCTATGGCTACACCTTC | CASRRQSDRYGYTF
. | TRBJ2-1 | 15 | many | TRBV29-1 | TGCAGCGCCACTCCCCCCGGATTTAGTATTAATGAGCAGTTCTTC | CSATPPGFSINEQFF
. | TRBJ2-2 | 16 | . | TRBV7-2 | TGTGCCAGCAGCGGCAGGGACTCTTCGAACACCGGGGAGCTGTTTTTT | CASSGRDSSNTGELFF
. | TRBJ1-1 | 16 | . | TRBV5-1 | TGCGCCAGCAGCTTGATTGCAGGGGAAATAAACGCTGAAGCTTTCTTT | CASSLIAGEINAEAFF
TRBD2 | TRBJ2-7 | 13 | few | TRBV6-2/TRBV6-3 | TGTGCCAGCACCTTAGGGAGGGCGTACGAGCAGTACTTC | CASTLGRAYEQYF
. | TRBJ2-5 | 16 | few | TRBV5-1 | TGCGCCAGCAGCTTGGGGCTGGGGGCTCTTCAAGAGACCCAGTACTTC | CASSLGLGALQETQYF
. | TRBJ1-2 | 17 | many | TRBV28 | TGTGCCAGCAGTCCGCCCGAGTGGGGGGAGGCTAACTATGGCTACACCTTC | CASSPPEWGEANYGYTF
. | TRBJ1-6 | 14 | . | TRBV3-1 | TGTGCCAGCAGAGTGGGGACTGAGAATTCACCCCTCCACTTT | CASRVGTENSPLHF
. | TRBJ1-4 | 15 | . | TRBV7-9 | TGTGCCAGCAGCTGGTCGGACAGCGCCATTGGAAAACTGTTTTTT | CASSWSDSAIGKLFF
. | TRBJ2-1 | 13 | . | TRBV20-1 | TGCAGTGCTAGAGATCCAAGATACAATGAGCAGTTCTTC | CSARDPRYNEQFF
. | TRBJ1-2 | 12 | many | TRBV6-6 | TGTGCCAGCAGGCCGAATGACTATGGCTACACCTTC | CASRPNDYGYTF
TRBD2 | TRBJ2-1 | 16 | . | TRBV9 | TGTGCCAGCAGCCAATCGGGACTAGCGGGAGTCAATGAGCAGTTCTTC | CASSQSGLAGVNEQFF
TRBD1 | TRBJ2-7 | 13 | . | TRBV12-3/TRBV12-4 | TGTGCCAGCCGGGACAGCCCCTCCTACGAGCAGTACTTC | CASRDSPSYEQYF
TRBD2 | TRBJ2-3 | 17 | few | TRBV3-1 | TGTGCCAGCAGCCACGGGACTAGCGGGAGAAGGAAAGATACGCAGTATTTT | CASSHGTSGRRKDTQYF
. | TRBJ2-1 | 16 | . | TRBV12-3/TRBV12-4 | TGTGCCAGCAGTTTAAGGGATGTCGGGTCCTACAATGAGCAGTTCTTC | CASSLRDVGSYNEQFF
TRBD2 | TRBJ2-3 | 16 | . | TRBV28 | TGTGCCAGCGGGGGGGGACTAGCGGGAGGTACAGATACGCAGTATTTT | CASGGGLAGGTDTQYF
. | TRBJ1-2 | 12 | . | TRBV10-3 | TGTGCCATCAGTGAGGGGACTTATGGCTGCACCTTC | CAISEGTYGCTF
TRBD1 | TRBJ1-4 | 16 | . | TRBV18 | TGTGCCAGCTCCGTCCGCCTAGGGGACAGAAATGAAAAACTGTTTTTT | CASSVRLGDRNEKLFF
TRBD1 | TRBJ1-2 | 13 | . | TRBV20-1 | TGCAGTGCTAGAGTCGGACAGGACTATGGCTACACCTTC | CSARVGQDYGYTF
TRBD2 | TRBJ2-7 | 13 | many | TRBV20-1 | TGCAGTGCTCCCCACTGGACTAGCAACGAGCAGTACTTC | CSAPHWTSNEQYF